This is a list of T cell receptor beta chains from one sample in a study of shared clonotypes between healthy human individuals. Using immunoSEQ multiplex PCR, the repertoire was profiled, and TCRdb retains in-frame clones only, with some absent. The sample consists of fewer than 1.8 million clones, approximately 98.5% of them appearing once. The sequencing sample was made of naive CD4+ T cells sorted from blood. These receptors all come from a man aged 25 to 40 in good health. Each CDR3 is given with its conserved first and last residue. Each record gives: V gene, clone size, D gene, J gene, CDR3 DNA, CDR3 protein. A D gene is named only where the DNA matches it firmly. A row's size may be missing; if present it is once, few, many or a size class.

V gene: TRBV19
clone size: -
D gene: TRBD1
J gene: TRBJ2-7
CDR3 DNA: TGTGCCAGTAGTACGACATGGACAGGGAGGTACGAGCAGTACTTC
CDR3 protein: CASSTTWTGRYEQYF

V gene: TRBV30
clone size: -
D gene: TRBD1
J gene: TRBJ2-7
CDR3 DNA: TGTGCCTGGAGTGTTGGGACAGTCTACGAGCAGTACTTC
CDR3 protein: CAWSVGTVYEQYF

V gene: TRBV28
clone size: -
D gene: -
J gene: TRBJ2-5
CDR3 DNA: TGTGCCAGCAGTTTTATTACGGGAATAACGGGGGAGACCCAGTACTTC
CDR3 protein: CASSFITGITGETQYF

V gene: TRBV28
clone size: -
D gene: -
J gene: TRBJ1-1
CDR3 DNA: TGTGCCAGCAGGCTCCAGAACACTGAAGCTTTCTTT
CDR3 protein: CASRLQNTEAFF

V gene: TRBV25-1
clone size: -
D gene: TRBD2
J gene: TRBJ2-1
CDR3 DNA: TGTGCCAGCAGTGGTCAGGGAGGGTTGAATGAGCAGTTCTTC
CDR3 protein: CASSGQGGLNEQFF

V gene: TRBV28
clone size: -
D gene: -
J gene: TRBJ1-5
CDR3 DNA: TGTGCCAGCACCGATAGGGCTCCAGCAGTCCAGCCCCAGCATTTT
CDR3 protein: CASTDRAPAVQPQHF

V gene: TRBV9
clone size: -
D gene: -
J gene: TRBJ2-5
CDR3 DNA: TGTGCCAGCAGCCCCCATGGGTTAGAGACCCAGTACTTC
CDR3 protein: CASSPHGLETQYF

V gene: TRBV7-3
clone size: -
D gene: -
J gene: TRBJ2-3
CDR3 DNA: TGTGCCAGCAGTTCAAGCGGAACTAGCACAGATACGCAGTATTTT
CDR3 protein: CASSSSGTSTDTQYF

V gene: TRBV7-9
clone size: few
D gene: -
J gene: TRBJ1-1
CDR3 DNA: TGTGCCAGCAGCGCGACAGTGAACACTGAAGCTTTCTTT
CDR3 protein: CASSATVNTEAFF

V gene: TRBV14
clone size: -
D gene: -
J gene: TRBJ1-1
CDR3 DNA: TGTGCCAGCAGCCAAGTACAGGGTAGCACTGAAGCTTTCTTT
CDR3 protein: CASSQVQGSTEAFF

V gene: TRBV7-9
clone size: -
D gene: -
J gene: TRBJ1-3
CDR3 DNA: TGTGCCAGCAGCATGGGGGGCCCGACTGGAAACACCATATATTTT
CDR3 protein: CASSMGGPTGNTIYF

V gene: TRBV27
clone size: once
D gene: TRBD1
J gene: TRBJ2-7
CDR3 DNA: TGTGCCAGCAGTTTAAAGGGACAGGGAGCGGGGGAGCAGTACTTC
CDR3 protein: CASSLKGQGAGEQYF

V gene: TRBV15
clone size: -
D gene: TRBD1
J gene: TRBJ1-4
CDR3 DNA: TGTGCCACCAGCAGCTCTAGTTCAGGGGGAGAAAAACTGTTTTTT
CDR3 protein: CATSSSSSGGEKLFF

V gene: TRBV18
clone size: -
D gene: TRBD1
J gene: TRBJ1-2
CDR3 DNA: TGTGCCAGCTCACCACCGGGGACAGACTATGGCTACACCTTC
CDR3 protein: CASSPPGTDYGYTF

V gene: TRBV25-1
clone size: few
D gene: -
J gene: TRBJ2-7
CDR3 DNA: TGTGCCAGCAGTGATCGACGGGGCAGGGGAAGTTCTGTGCAGTACTTC
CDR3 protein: CASSDRRGRGSSVQYF

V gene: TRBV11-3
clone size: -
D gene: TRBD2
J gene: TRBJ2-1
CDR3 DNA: TGTGCCAGCAGCGGGACTAGCGGGGGTAATGAGCAGTTCTTC
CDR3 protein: CASSGTSGGNEQFF

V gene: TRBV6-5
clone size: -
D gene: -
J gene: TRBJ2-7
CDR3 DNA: TGTGCCAGCAGTTTAGCGTCCCACTCCTACGAGCAGTACTTC
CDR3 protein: CASSLASHSYEQYF